The sequence of this T cell receptor (beta chain) was determined in a study of blood T cells in healthy people across ages. Findings and limits, study-wide: TCR beta diversity was tightly associated with the proportion of naive T cells. The long-lived group displayed more naive CD4+ cells, plus higher diversity, than the aged donors did. Diversity estimates drawn from one million T cells were deemed underestimates. Measured against age, TCR beta diversity per million T cells decreased in a roughly linear manner.

V dropped 3 bases and J dropped 3; count of bases not matched to a gene: 10. CDR3 length equals 17 residues. Concerning this clonotype: Its target is unknown.

Sample-barcoded 5' priming and a J-beta primer mix drove a second PCR of about 7 to 11 cycles. TCRdb re-derived calls from the 5' RACE reads in MiXCR, one entry per CDR3 protein. The data hold about 1,400,000 distinct CDR3 sequences, with around 42% observed a single time. The sample comprised blood. This rearrangement joins TRBV12-3 or TRBV12-4 to TRBJ2-3, with 9 nucleotides matching TRBD2. This sequence was found in a woman younger than 35 in good health. This chain's CDR3 is CASSFSVAGVSTDTQYF. The DNA of the CDR3 is TGTGCCAGCAGTTTCTCGGTAGCGGGAGTGTCGACAGATACGCAGTATTTT.